This T cell receptor beta chain was profiled in a study of long-term antiretroviral therapy in people with HIV (dated by TCRdb to between 2021 and 2024). A note on the overall study: The earliest samples were collected approximately a decade before the 2015 WHO recommendation for immediate ART, a period when ART was typically delayed until CD4 counts fell. No cross-contamination during QIAcube processing turned up in test extractions that ran a monoclonal T-cell line alongside 33 polyclonal samples. A total of 192 cryopreserved PBMC samples were contributed to the cohort by 30 adults with confirmed HIV infection, with samples collected serially over a mean of approximately six years (range 1-12). About 35% of the 30 participants with HIV were female. This retrospective serial study examined whether starting ART and sustained HIV suppression were associated with changes in the composition and diversity of the TRB repertoire in peripheral blood.

The immunoSEQ hsTCRB v3.0 assay was used at survey level resolution to sequence the TRB variable region. A depth of about 40,000-55,000 T-cell genomes per sample was targeted for TRB sequencing. TRB libraries were pooled and sequenced on an Illumina MiSeq using a v3 150-cycle kit. On the authors' methods: Repertoire analysis ran in R within a reproducible Nextflow workflow covering QC, data transformation and analysis. LymphoSeq2, an R package for exploring AIRR-Seq data, was used to implement custom analyses. Four samples yielding fewer than 5000 total TRB sequences were excluded, leaving about 190 analyzed HIV repertoires. Of the approximately 190 retained HIV repertoires, 59 were collected before and approximately 130 after ART initiation. Repertoires were downsampled to 5000 TRB nucleotide sequences, with summary statistics averaged over 100 downsampling iterations. Only TRB sequences with CDR3 regions of at least seven amino acids were retained for analysis. Two measures captured diversity: a Shannon entropy-derived clonality score and the Gini coefficient. Repertoire networks linked the top 5000 CDR3 amino acid sequences whenever two sequences differed by an edit distance of one. GLIPH2 predicted antigen specificity groups and MHC restriction for TRB CDR3 amino acid sequences. Known CMV, EBV, HIV or tissue antigen associations were flagged by matching CDR3 amino acid sequences against VDJdb and McPAS-TCR. Pre-ART, post-ART and control groups were compared with Wilcoxon signed-rank tests and Holm-Bonferroni correction. The immuneACCESS repertoire file appears here via TCRdb, limited to in-frame rearrangements. These files lack a portion of the clones; in checked studies, under half of the deficit traces to unresolved V genes, and the cause of the others is not known. D and trimming come from the DNA, and the V and J calls and clone size come from that table. This sample lists roughly 35,000 clones; over 85% were detected once. 3.7% of the sample goes to the ten largest clones.

The CDR3, from cysteine to phenylalanine, totals 15 residues. The CDR3 DNA has 45 bases and is translated from base 1. According to the germline V gene, CDR1 reads SGHRS and CDR2 reads YFSETQ. Compared with germline, V lacks 4 bases and J lacks 8 bases; bases without a gene match: 6. Notes on this clone: The target of this receptor is not known. Base qualities are not at hand, and no much larger clone is one base apart.

Points the paper makes about the study in general: The repertoire was dominated across all time points by expanded TRB clones identified before ART initiation, although this dominance was seen to fluctuate and to decrease in many PLHIV after ART. Because pre-ART samples had limited cell numbers, profiling was done on unsorted PBMC rather than on sorted CD4+ and CD8+ T cells. Starting ART was linked to a significant rise in TRB diversity, yet even after long-term ART the diversity remained significantly lower than in transplant donor controls. Limited PBMC availability meant only the TCR beta chain was sequenced, without alpha chain pairing. The samples were dated from about 2004 to 2018, and the ART regimens that were used may be less effective than current ART regimens. Inferences about post-ART repertoire changes were limited because no data were available on ART adherence, viral resistance or therapy changes. Narrower CDR3 length ranges were observed in HIV repertoires than in controls, and an antigen-experienced repertoire with only a slight naive shift after ART was suggested by the network structure.

To be included, a participant needed at least one PBMC sample from before ART initiation plus at least two post-ART samples. All participants with HIV were treated in the United States of America. Cryopreserved samples of about 0.95-11 million PBMC were thawed and washed before DNA extraction. At the time of the earliest PBMC sample, participants with HIV were aged between about 23 and 54 years. Per participant, PBMC samples came from 1-4 timepoints prior to ART initiation and 2-8 timepoints following ART initiation, for a median of 7 samples. Serial HIV viral load, CD4+ T-cell count, ART history and demographic data were obtained for every participant. A Qiagen kit on a QIAcube was used to extract genomic DNA from unsorted PBMC, with samples processed in batches of 12.

The sequence was collected from a woman in her 50s with HIV. The material was unsorted PBMCs, obtained more than 5 years after starting antiretroviral therapy. Recombination connected TRBV5-1 to TRBJ2-1; TRBD2 agrees with 13 junctional bases. The DNA sequence is as follows: TGCGCCAGCAGCCAAGGGACTAGCGGGGTCCATGAGCAGTTCTTC. This gives the protein CASSQGTSGVHEQFF.